The 27 T cell receptor beta chains given below trace back to one sample, sequenced in a study of T cell responses to AZD1222 COVID-19 vaccine (dated by TCRdb to the early 2020s). The library relied on the immunoSEQ multiplex PCR assay. This is the immuneACCESS table as TCRdb keeps it, with only in-frame sequences that have V and J called. A part of the clones is gone; compared with another copy, unresolved V genes explain less than half, and the rest is unexplained. The sample includes around 120,000 clones, with about 90% observed a single time. The ten biggest clones cover over 15% of the sample. The time point label, as the study defines it: baseline before first vaccination. Interpreted using the paper, the treatment or condition label stands for: meningococcal conjugate vaccine given as trial control. Source: peripheral blood, taken on day 0 of MenACWY control vaccination. These receptors were collected from an adult in good health.

This clone was seen only a few times. This sequence joins TRBV7-2 and TRBJ1-5; no definite D call. There are 12 residues in the CDR3. The ends were cut back, 5 bases at V and 6 bases at J, with 8 bases in the middle. Germline V lookup: CDR1 SGHTA, CDR2 FQGNSA. The CDR3 protein is CASSPPSQPQHF. The CDR3 bases are TGTGCCAGCAGCCCGCCCAGTCAGCCCCAGCATTTT. Full variable domain (remainder filled in from reference TRBV7-2 and TRBJ1-5): GAGVSQSPSNKVTEKGKDVELRCDPISGHTALYWYRQSLGQGLEFLIYFQGNSAPDKSGLPSDRFSAERTGGSVSTLTIQRTQQEDSAVYLCASSPPSQPQHFGDGTRLSIL.

The genes are TRBV24-1 and TRBJ2-2; 8 nucleotides line up with TRBD1. From germline, CDR1 is KGHDR and CDR2 SFDVKD. The CDR3 contains 17 residues. V was clipped by 3 bases and J by 4 bases; unmatched bases: 9. The CDR3 DNA is TGTGCCACCAGTGATCCACCAGGACAGGGTGGCACCGGGGAGCTGTTTTTT. Translating gives CATSDPPGQGGTGELFF.

The chain joins TRBV3-1 (or the pseudogene TRBV3-2) to TRBJ1-5; D may be TRBD1 (6 bases). The CDR3 has 15 residues. The germline V gene has CDR1 LGHDT and CDR2 YNNKEL (reference sequence). Trimming took off 3 bases at V and 0 bases at J, with 9 bases between the two ends. This CDR3 is CASSQGTNSNQPQHF. In DNA, the CDR3 is TGTGCCAGCAGCCAGGGGACAAATAGCAATCAGCCCCAGCATTTT.

This clone was counted between two and nine times. The chain employs TRBV28 and TRBJ1-2; TRBD1 might be the D (5 bases). Germline CDR1 and CDR2: MDHEN and SYDVKM. Deletions cut 2 bases from V and 5 bases from J, with 6 bases between. CDR3 size: 12 residues. This chain's CDR3 is CASSLAGYGYTF. Here the CDR3 DNA reads TGTGCCAGCAGTTTAGCAGGGTATGGCTACACCTTC.

The chain carries TRBV6-1 and TRBJ1-4; D is perhaps TRBD1 (5 bases). The CDR3 is made up of 16 amino acids. V lost 3 bases and J 0 bases, leaving 11 bases between the germline ends. Germline-derived CDR1 and CDR2 are MNHNS and SASEGT. CDR3 sequence (DNA): TGTGCCAGCAGTGATCGGCAGGGAGCAACTAATGAAAAACTGTTTTTT. Protein product: CASSDRQGATNEKLFF.

The V call is TRBV30, the J call TRBJ1-5; TRBD1 might be the D (5 bases). The germline V gene encodes CDR1 GTSNPN and CDR2 SVGIG (reference sequence). Trimming cost V 0 bases and J 1 base, with 13 bases left between them. The CDR3 totals 16 residues. The CDR3 nucleotides read TGTGCCTGGAGTGTATCTGGTAGGGGCAGCAATCAGCCCCAGCATTTT. Protein sequence: CAWSVSGRGSNQPQHF.

This sequence joins TRBV6-5 and TRBJ1-2; no clear D gene. Trimming pared 7 bases from V and 0 bases from J, leaving 15 bases between. CDR3 length: 15 residues. Germline CDR1 and CDR2: MNHEY and SVGAGI. CDR3 residues: CASIGPVGSNYGYTF. The DNA for the CDR3 is TGTGCCAGCATCGGCCCGGTAGGATCTAACTATGGCTACACCTTC.

The V and J genes are TRBV12-2 and TRBJ2-7; the DNA was not used to check the table's D call, TRBD2. TRBV12-2 corresponds to a pseudogene. The CDR3 is 16 amino acids. Here the CDR3 reads CASRRDTGTQTREQYF. The CDR3 DNA reads TGTGCAAGTCGAAGAGACACCGGGACTCAAACCCGGGAGCAGTACTTC.

This sequence joins TRBV11-2 and TRBJ2-3, with D tentatively TRBD2 (7 bases). CDR1 SGHAT and CDR2 FQNNGV come from the germline V gene. The CDR3 consists of 15 residues. V lost 1 base, J lost 2 bases, and 10 bases lay in between. CDR3 sequence: CASSLVGGLTDTQYF. CDR3 nucleotide sequence: TGTGCCAGCAGCTTAGTGGGGGGGCTCACAGATACGCAGTATTTT.

This rearrangement joins TRBV7-2 to TRBJ2-7; D is undetermined. This CDR3 is 13 amino acids long. Germline lookup yields CDR1 SGHTA and CDR2 FQGNSA. V shed 3 bases and J shed 4 bases, with 10 bases lying between them. The CDR3 nucleotides are TGTGCCAGCAGCTTTTCTAGGATTTACGAGCAGTACTTC. This sequence encodes CASSFSRIYEQYF.

The chain has TRBV28 and TRBJ2-7; D call uncertain. Per germline, CDR1 MDHEN and CDR2 SYDVKM. The ends were cut back, 5 bases at V and 6 bases at J, with 11 bases in the middle. The CDR3 has 12 amino acids. CDR3 sequence (DNA): TGTGCCAGCAGTAACCTGCGGAGCGAGCAGTACTTC. Translating gives CASSNLRSEQYF.

V and J are TRBV10-3 and TRBJ2-7; D may be TRBD1 (6 bases). CDR1 is ENHRY, CDR2 SYGVKD, per germline. V was shortened by 7 bases and J by 4 bases, with 11 bases between the two germline ends. The CDR3 has 12 residues. CDR3 DNA: TGTGCCATCAAAAAGGACAGATACGAGCAGTACTTC. Residues: CAIKKDRYEQYF.

This clone was seen just once. This chain links TRBV15 with TRBJ1-6; D is possibly TRBD1 (5 bases). V was clipped by 2 bases and J by 7 bases, with 15 bases between them. The CDR3 contains 16 residues. Germline CDR1 and CDR2: LNHNV and YYDKDF (reference sequence). CDR3 in DNA: TGTGCCACCAGCAGATCTCCCGGGACGGGAAATTCACCCCTCCACTTT. Translation gives CATSRSPGTGNSPLHF.

This chain links TRBV7-9 with TRBJ2-7; D is undetermined. CDR1 is SEHNR and CDR2 is FQNEAQ in the germline V gene (reference sequence). Trimming took 4 bases from V and 4 from J, leaving 5 bases between them. This CDR3 region has 11 residues. CDR3 in amino acids: CASSSEYEQYF. The CDR3 bases are TGTGCCAGCAGCTCTGAGTACGAGCAGTACTTC.

The chain has TRBV6-5 and TRBJ2-5, with D unresolved. CDR1 is MNHEY, CDR2 SVGAGI, per germline. Trimming pared 2 bases from V and 3 bases from J, leaving 1 base between. CDR3 size: 11 residues. CDR3 DNA sequence: TGTGCCAGCAGTTACAAAGAGACCCAGTACTTC. Its translation: CASSYKETQYF.

This chain joins TRBV27 and TRBJ2-6; D may be TRBD1 (5 bases). The V gene lost 4 bases and the J gene lost 3 bases, with 10 bases spanning the gap. Germline values: CDR1 MNHEY, CDR2 SMNVEV (reference sequence). This CDR3 contains 15 residues. The CDR3 is CASSSTVDGANVLTF. The CDR3 nucleotides are TGTGCCAGCAGTTCGACAGTTGATGGGGCCAACGTCCTGACTTTC. The complete variable domain, with remaining parts taken from reference TRBV27 and TRBJ2-6, reads EAQVTQNPRYLITVTGKKLTVTCSQNMNHEYMSWYRQDPGLGLRQIYYSMNVEVTDKGDVPEGYKVSRKEKRNFPLILESPSPNQTSLYFCASSSTVDGANVLTFGAGSRLTVL.

The rearrangement uses TRBV28 and TRBJ1-2, with D hard to call. CDR1 MDHEN and CDR2 SYDVKM come from the germline V gene. The CDR3 extends over 11 amino acids. V lost 10 bases and J lost 8, with 14 bases in between. The CDR3 bases are TGTGCCACCCGAGCCCCCGGGGGCTACACCTTC. It specifies CATRAPGGYTF.

CDR3 residues: CASSHTSGANNEQFF. The DNA for the CDR3 is TGTGCCAGCAGCCATACTAGCGGGGCTAACAATGAGCAGTTCTTC. The V gene is TRBV6-4, the J gene TRBJ2-1; 10 nucleotides align to TRBD2. V lost 6 bases and J lost 5; bases outside the gene matches: 7. Germline CDR1 is MRHNA and CDR2 is SNTAGT. This CDR3 has 15 residues.

This sequence joins TRBV24-1 and TRBJ2-3; D unresolved. Trimming cost V 1 base and J 1 base, with 11 bases left between them. Germline CDR1 KGHDR, CDR2 SFDVKD. This CDR3 is 16 amino acids long. The DNA of the CDR3 is TGTGCCACCAGTGATTTAGGTGGTTTGGGCACAGATACGCAGTATTTT. Translating gives CATSDLGGLGTDTQYF.

The chain recombines TRBV5-1 with TRBJ1-1; D gene uncertain. Trimming pared 1 base from V and 5 bases from J, leaving 12 bases between. The CDR3 spans 14 residues. Germline CDR1 is SGHRS and CDR2 is YFSETQ. The CDR3 loop is CASSLSGEWTEAFF. The CDR3 region has the DNA TGCGCCAGCAGCTTGAGTGGGGAATGGACTGAAGCTTTCTTT.

In its sample, this clone was seen a few times. The genes are TRBV24-1 and TRBJ1-2, with a tentative D call TRBD1 (5 bases). Trimming removed 6 bases at V and 8 bases at J, with 15 bases between. Germline V gene data show CDR1 as KGHDR and CDR2 as SFDVKD. The CDR3 covers 13 residues. The CDR3 sequence is CATSTEGAEGYTF. The CDR3 DNA reads TGTGCCACCAGTACGGAAGGGGCAGAAGGCTACACCTTC.

The chain has TRBV12-5 and TRBJ2-7; D may be TRBD2 (6 bases). CDR3 size: 17 residues. Germline V lookup: CDR1 LGHNT, CDR2 FRNRAP. The V end lost 0 bases, the J end lost 4 bases, and 19 bases lay between the germline ends. The CDR3, as DNA: TGTGCTAGTGGTTTGGTAGGAGGGGAACCTAACTGGTACGAGCAGTACTTC. Its translation: CASGLVGGEPNWYEQYF.

This clone was detected once. The gene calls are TRBV19 and TRBJ2-6; 10 bases match TRBD1. Germline loops: CDR1 LNHDA, CDR2 SQIVND (reference sequence). The CDR3 totals 14 residues. Trimming took 9 bases from V and 2 from J; bases not matched to a gene: 1. CDR3 in amino acids: CASGTGAGANVLTF. In nucleotides, the CDR3 is TGTGCCAGCGGGACAGGGGCTGGGGCCAACGTCCTGACTTTC.

This sequence joins TRBV28 and TRBJ1-5; D is unclear. V was trimmed by 5 bases and J by 3 bases, leaving 14 bases between them. Germline V lookup: CDR1 MDHEN, CDR2 SYDVKM. The CDR3 has 15 residues. The CDR3 nucleotides are TGTGCCAGCAGTCAGGAAGGCGGGAACAATCAGCCCCAGCATTTT. As protein: CASSQEGGNNQPQHF.

Only one count was recorded for this clone. This chain links TRBV20-1 with TRBJ1-3; no definite D call. Trimming cost V 3 bases and J 3 bases, with 3 bases left between them. This CDR3 contains 11 residues. Germline-derived CDR1 and CDR2 are DFQATT and SNEGSKA (reference sequence). CDR3 in amino acids: CSASVGNTIYF. The DNA for the CDR3 is TGCAGTGCTAGTGTTGGAAACACCATATATTTT.

The chain joins TRBV9 to TRBJ2-7; D remains unclear. CDR3 length equals 13 residues. V lost 4 bases to trimming and J lost 0 bases, with 8 bases between them. Germline V gene lookup returns CDR1 SGDLS and CDR2 YYNGEE. CDR3 nucleotides: TGTGCCAGCAGCACGACTGGCTCCTACGAGCAGTACTTC. Its translation is CASSTTGSYEQYF.

This clone has just one count. V gene TRBV27 combines with J gene TRBJ1-2; 9 nucleotides agree with TRBD1. Per germline, CDR1 MNHEY and CDR2 SMNVEV (reference sequence). The length of the CDR3 is 14 residues. J was trimmed by 7 bases and V by 3 bases; bases with no gene match: 6. In nucleotides, the CDR3 is TGTGCCAGCAGTTTCGGACAGGGGATCGGTGGCTACACCTTC. Amino acids: CASSFGQGIGGYTF.